The sequence of this T cell receptor (beta chain) was determined in a study of blood T cell repertoires in COVID-19. The CDR3 contains 15 residues. The V end lost 4 bases, the J end lost 0 bases, and 10 bases lay between the germline ends. Germline lookup yields CDR1 LNHNV and CDR2 YYDKDF (reference sequence). Profiling relied on immunoSEQ multiplex PCR, and the TCRdb table lists in-frame clones only, not all of them. The table shows 370,000 or so clones, with 81% occurring only once. The TCR comes from a human donor with acute or convalescent COVID-19. The donor label of this sample is uncertain. The rearrangement links TRBV15 to TRBJ2-1, with D possibly matching TRBD1 (5 bases). The sequencing input was peripheral blood. In DNA form, the CDR3 reads TGTGCCACCAGCATGGGGCAGTTCTCCTACAATGAGCAGTTCTTC. Protein product: CATSMGQFSYNEQFF. Looking up the rest from reference TRBV15 and TRBJ2-1 gives the full variable domain: DAMVIQNPRYQVTQFGKPVTLSCSQTLNHNVMYWYQQKSSQAPKLLFHYYDKDFNNEADTPDNFQSRRPNTSFCFLDIRSPGLGDTAMYLCATSMGQFSYNEQFFGPGTRLTVL.